Below are 26 T cell receptor beta chains sequenced from a single sample in a study of T cell repertoires in Merkel cell carcinoma. Sequenced by immunoSEQ multiplex PCR; TCRdb stores in-frame clones only, minus some. Of around 14,000 clones in the sample, under 85% were seen once. The source material was tumor tissue. These receptors originate from an adult with Merkel cell carcinoma.

V and J are TRBV6-5 and TRBJ2-3, with 10 bases lining up with TRBD2. This CDR3 region has 14 residues. V dropped 7 bases and J dropped 7; count of bases not matched to a gene: 8. CDR1 and CDR2 from the germline V gene are MNHEY and SVGAGI. The CDR3 DNA is TGTGCCAGCATAACCAGCGGGGGGGCCCATACGCAGTATTTT. Its protein is CASITSGGAHTQYF.

The chain is built from TRBV9 and TRBJ2-3; D possibly corresponds to TRBD2 (5 bases). The V end was cut by 0 bases, the J end by 0 bases, with 11 bases between. CDR1 and CDR2 from the germline V gene are SGDLS and YYNGEE. There are 16 residues in the CDR3. DNA for the CDR3: TGTGCCAGCAGCGTAGCCGGAGCGGCTAGCACAGATACGCAGTATTTT. Its translation: CASSVAGAASTDTQYF.

This chain uses TRBV5-4 with TRBJ1-2; D uncertain. The CDR3 runs 13 residues. Germline V gene lookup returns CDR1 SGHNT and CDR2 YYREEE (reference sequence). V dropped 4 bases and J dropped 4 bases, with 11 bases sitting between them. The CDR3 loop reads CASSPSRGYGYTF. The CDR3 coding sequence is TGTGCCAGCAGCCCGTCCCGGGGCTATGGCTACACCTTC.

The J gene is TRBJ2-2, the V gene TRBV7-2; 11 bases map to TRBD1. Germline V gives CDR1 SGHTA, CDR2 FQGNSA. The V gene end was trimmed by 0 bases and the J gene end by 7 bases; junction bases not matched to a gene: 4. The CDR3 runs to 16 residues. In DNA, the CDR3 is TGTGCCAGCAGCTTAGCTTGGACAGGGGGCGGCGGGGAGCTGTTTTTT. Protein sequence: CASSLAWTGGGGELFF. Filled out from reference TRBV7-2 and TRBJ2-2, the complete variable domain reads GAGVSQSPSNKVTEKGKDVELRCDPISGHTALYWYRQSLGQGLEFLIYFQGNSAPDKSGLPSDRFSAERTGGSVSTLTIQRTQQEDSAVYLCASSLAWTGGGGELFFGEGSRLTVL.

The chain links TRBV7-9 to TRBJ1-5, with D maybe TRBD1 (6 bases). Trimming took off 1 base at V and 5 bases at J, with 12 bases between the two ends. This CDR3 contains 15 residues. The V gene's germline CDR1 is SEHNR and CDR2 FQNEAQ (reference sequence). CDR3 DNA sequence: TGTGCCAGCAGCTTAGGGACAGAAATTGATCAGCCCCAGCATTTT. Amino acid sequence: CASSLGTEIDQPQHF.

CDR3 coding DNA: TGTGCCAGCAGCCCAGACGGATTGACGACAAACACCATATATTTT. Residues: CASSPDGLTTNTIYF. J is TRBJ1-3 and V is TRBV11-3; no reliable D call. This CDR3 contains 15 residues. Germline loops: CDR1 SGHNT, CDR2 YENEEA. V was clipped by 5 bases and J by 6 bases, with 17 bases between them.

V gene TRBV7-9 combines with J gene TRBJ2-3; the match to TRBD2 covers 7 bases. The CDR3 has 15 residues. V gave up 0 bases and J gave up 0 bases; unmatched junction bases: 0. CDR1 and CDR2 (germline): SEHNR, FQNEAQ (reference sequence). Here the CDR3 reads CASSLASGSTDTQYF. The CDR3, as DNA: TGTGCCAGCAGCTTAGCTAGCGGGAGCACAGATACGCAGTATTTT.

The chain has TRBV4-2 and TRBJ1-1; the D is unclear. The germline gives CDR1 LGHNA, CDR2 YNFKEQ. Trimming cost V 4 bases and J 3 bases, with 21 bases left between them. CDR3 size: 17 residues. The CDR3 DNA follows: TGTGCCAGCAGCCGACGGCCACCAGTGCCGATAGACACTGAAGCTTTCTTT. Its translation is CASSRRPPVPIDTEAFF.

This chain uses TRBV20-1 with TRBJ1-2; TRBD1 might be the D (6 bases). This CDR3 has 15 residues. The germline V gene encodes CDR1 DFQATT and CDR2 SNEGSKA (reference sequence). The ends were cut back, 3 bases at V and 5 bases at J, with 19 bases in the middle. CDR3 in DNA: TGCAGTGCTAGTCATTTCAACAGGGAAGTGTATGGCTACACCTTC. This encodes CSASHFNREVYGYTF.

This chain links TRBV6-2 or TRBV6-3 with TRBJ2-1, with TRBD2 identical over 8 bases. CDR3 length: 12 amino acids. Germline assignment: CDR1 MNHEY and CDR2 SVGEGT. V dropped 6 bases and J dropped 10; count of bases not matched to a gene: 5. Here the CDR3 reads CASSPTGGEQFF. Written as DNA, the CDR3 is TGTGCCAGCAGCCCTACGGGGGGGGAGCAGTTCTTC.

This clone was observed once. The rearrangement joins TRBV9 to TRBJ2-2, with 8 nucleotides matching TRBD1. The germline V gene has CDR1 SGDLS and CDR2 YYNGEE. The CDR3 consists of 15 residues. Trimming cost V 3 bases and J 7 bases; bases outside gene matches: 8. The CDR3 DNA sequence: TGTGCCAGCAGCGACGACAGGGGAGCCATCGGGGAGCTGTTTTTT. Translation: CASSDDRGAIGELFF.

The V gene is TRBV7-6, the J gene TRBJ1-3; D gene ambiguous. Per the germline V gene, CDR1 is SGHVS and CDR2 is FNYEAQ. The CDR3 is made up of 15 amino acids. Trimming removed 1 base at V and 0 bases at J, with 7 bases between. CDR3 protein: CASSLEGFSGNTIYF. The CDR3 bases are TGTGCCAGCAGCTTAGAAGGGTTCTCTGGAAACACCATATATTTT. Together with reference TRBV7-6 and TRBJ1-3, the CDR3 gives the full variable domain: GAGVSQSPRYKVTKRGQDVALRCDPISGHVSLYWYRQALGQGPEFLTYFNYEAQQDKSGLPNDRFSAERPEGSISTLTIQRTEQRDSAMYRCASSLEGFSGNTIYFGEGSWLTVV.

This clone was counted only a few times. The V call is TRBV7-8, the J call TRBJ1-3; D remains ambiguous. CDR3 length equals 13 residues. The V gene's germline CDR1 is SGHVS and CDR2 FQNEAQ. V was cut by 3 bases and J by 2 bases, with 5 bases left in between. CDR3 loop: CASSFPTGNTIYF. CDR3 bases: TGTGCCAGCAGCTTCCCAACTGGAAACACCATATATTTT.

This clone was picked up one time. This rearrangement joins TRBV28 to TRBJ2-7; 9 nucleotides line up with TRBD1. Germline V gene data show CDR1 as MDHEN and CDR2 as SYDVKM. This CDR3 has 16 residues. Germline trimming cut 4 bases from V and 4 bases from J; bases unmatched to any gene: 11. The CDR3 loop reads CASSSYGGQGAYEQYF. CDR3 DNA: TGTGCCAGCAGTTCGTACGGGGGACAGGGTGCGTACGAGCAGTACTTC.

This clone has only a few counts. The chain links TRBV28 to TRBJ1-2; 8 positions agree with TRBD1. V shed 3 bases, J shed 3 bases, and the junction held 6 bases outside the gene matches. CDR1 and CDR2 from the germline V gene are MDHEN and SYDVKM. CDR3 length: 15 amino acids. CDR3 loop: CASSFGTGQDYGYTF. The CDR3 DNA reads TGTGCCAGCAGTTTTGGAACGGGACAGGACTATGGCTACACCTTC.

This sequence joins TRBV9 and TRBJ2-1; 10 bases line up with TRBD2. The CDR3 covers 17 residues. Germline V gene data show CDR1 as SGDLS and CDR2 as YYNGEE. The V segment lost 0 bases and the J segment 9 bases; nucleotides outside the gene matches: 12. CDR3 nucleotides: TGTGCCAGCAGCGTAGGCTCTAGCGGGGGCCCCTCACGTGAGCAGTTCTTC. Residues: CASSVGSSGGPSREQFF.

The V call is TRBV7-3, the J call TRBJ2-1, with D possibly being TRBD1 (5 bases). This CDR3 contains 15 residues. Germline V gene lookup returns CDR1 SGHTA and CDR2 FQGTGA. V was clipped by 6 bases and J by 1 base, with 13 bases between them. CDR3 DNA: TGTGCCAGCAGGTCAGGGTTGAGTTCCTACAATGAGCAGTTCTTC. It translates to CASRSGLSSYNEQFF.

The chain joins TRBV29-1 to TRBJ2-7, with TRBD1 matching over 12 bases. The germline V gene has CDR1 SQVTM and CDR2 ANQGSEA. CDR3 length equals 13 residues. The V and J ends lost 7 bases and 6 bases, in that order; junction bases with no gene match: 7. Written as DNA, the CDR3 is TGCAGCGCCCCGGGACAGGGGGCGGGCGAGCAGTACTTC. Its translation is CSAPGQGAGEQYF.

In this sample, this clone is medium-sized. V usage is TRBV11-3 and J usage is TRBJ1-1, with D hard to call. This CDR3 contains 13 residues. The germline CDR1 and CDR2 sequences are SGHNT and YENEEA. V was shortened by 2 bases and J by 0 bases, with 4 bases between the two germline ends. The CDR3: CASSLTVNTEAFF. In nucleotides, the CDR3 is TGTGCCAGCAGCTTAACAGTGAACACTGAAGCTTTCTTT.

This clone is medium-sized within its sample. The V call is TRBV28, the J call TRBJ2-7, with D perhaps matching TRBD1 (6 bases). CDR1 is MDHEN and CDR2 is SYDVKM in the germline V gene. CDR3 length: 14 amino acids. The ends were cut back, 5 bases at V and 3 bases at J, with 14 bases in the middle. CDR3 residues: CASSMTGLLYEQYF. CDR3 DNA sequence: TGTGCCAGCAGTATGACAGGTCTCCTCTACGAGCAGTACTTC.

The chain links TRBV7-6 to TRBJ2-5, with 8 bases matching TRBD2. Germline V gene data show CDR1 as SGHVS and CDR2 as FNYEAQ. V trimming: 5 bases; J trimming: 2 bases; junction bases outside the gene matches: 7. The CDR3 runs to 15 residues. DNA of the CDR3: TGTGCCAGCAGCCCTCTCAGCGGGAGACAAGAGACCCAGTACTTC. This encodes CASSPLSGRQETQYF.

This clone has a handful of counts. The chain links TRBV19 to TRBJ2-7; 9 nucleotides match TRBD1. Trimming cost V 0 bases and J 6 bases; bases outside gene matches: 0. This CDR3 has 13 residues. Germline CDR1 and CDR2: LNHDA and SQIVND (reference sequence). This CDR3 is CASSIEGQGEQYF. In DNA, the CDR3 is TGTGCCAGTAGTATAGAGGGACAGGGCGAGCAGTACTTC.

Written as DNA, the CDR3 is TGTGCCAGCAGCAAGGGGACAGCTACCTACGAGCAGTACTTC. Amino acid sequence: CASSKGTATYEQYF. The chain joins TRBV9 to TRBJ2-7, with 7 bases aligning to TRBD1. Per germline, CDR1 SGDLS and CDR2 YYNGEE. V gave up 4 bases and J gave up 2 bases; unmatched junction bases: 6. The CDR3 contains 14 residues.

J is TRBJ1-2 and V is TRBV29-1; 7 nucleotides align to TRBD1. J lost 4 bases, V lost 4 bases, and 9 bases had no gene match. Germline CDR1 reads SQVTM; CDR2 reads ANQGSEA. The CDR3 is 14 residues long. CDR3 DNA: TGCAGCGTTGCTTCCCAGGGGGGATCCTATGGCTACACCTTC. Protein: CSVASQGGSYGYTF. The whole variable domain, filled in from reference TRBV29-1 and TRBJ1-2, reads SAVISQKPSRDICQRGTSLTIQCQVDSQVTMMFWYRQQPGQSLTLIATANQGSEATYESGFVIDKFPISRPNLTFSTLTVSNMSPEDSSIYLCSVASQGGSYGYTFGSGTRLTVV.

The sample holds a few counts of this clone. The V and J genes are TRBV6-5 and TRBJ1-2; 7 nucleotides align to TRBD1. With 6 bases clipped from V and 0 bases from J, the junction kept 7 bases outside the gene matches. The germline V gene encodes CDR1 MNHEY and CDR2 SVGAGI. The CDR3 spans 15 residues. The CDR3 here is CASRRQGSPNYGYTF. The CDR3 DNA reads as TGTGCCAGCAGAAGACAGGGCTCTCCTAACTATGGCTACACCTTC.

CDR3 protein: CAISADSRAFF. The CDR3 coding sequence is TGTGCCATCAGTGCGGACAGTAGGGCTTTCTTT. The chain has TRBV10-3 and TRBJ1-1; weak D call: TRBD1 (6 bases). The CDR3 length is 11 residues. The V gene's germline CDR1 is ENHRY and CDR2 SYGVKD. Trimming took off 4 bases at V and 11 bases at J, with 11 bases between the two ends.